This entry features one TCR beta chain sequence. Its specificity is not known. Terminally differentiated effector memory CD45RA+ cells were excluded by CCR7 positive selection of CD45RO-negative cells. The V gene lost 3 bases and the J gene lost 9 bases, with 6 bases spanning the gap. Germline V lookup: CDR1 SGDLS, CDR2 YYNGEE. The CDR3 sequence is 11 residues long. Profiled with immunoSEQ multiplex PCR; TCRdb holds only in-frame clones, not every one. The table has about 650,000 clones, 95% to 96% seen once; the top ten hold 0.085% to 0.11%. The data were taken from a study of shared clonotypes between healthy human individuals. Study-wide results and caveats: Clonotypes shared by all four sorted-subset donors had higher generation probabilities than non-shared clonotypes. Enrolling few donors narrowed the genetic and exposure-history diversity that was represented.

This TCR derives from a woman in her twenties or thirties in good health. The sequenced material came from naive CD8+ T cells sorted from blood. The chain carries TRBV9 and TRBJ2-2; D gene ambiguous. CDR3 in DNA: TGTGCCAGCAGCGGCAATAGGGAGCTGTTTTTT. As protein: CASSGNRELFF.